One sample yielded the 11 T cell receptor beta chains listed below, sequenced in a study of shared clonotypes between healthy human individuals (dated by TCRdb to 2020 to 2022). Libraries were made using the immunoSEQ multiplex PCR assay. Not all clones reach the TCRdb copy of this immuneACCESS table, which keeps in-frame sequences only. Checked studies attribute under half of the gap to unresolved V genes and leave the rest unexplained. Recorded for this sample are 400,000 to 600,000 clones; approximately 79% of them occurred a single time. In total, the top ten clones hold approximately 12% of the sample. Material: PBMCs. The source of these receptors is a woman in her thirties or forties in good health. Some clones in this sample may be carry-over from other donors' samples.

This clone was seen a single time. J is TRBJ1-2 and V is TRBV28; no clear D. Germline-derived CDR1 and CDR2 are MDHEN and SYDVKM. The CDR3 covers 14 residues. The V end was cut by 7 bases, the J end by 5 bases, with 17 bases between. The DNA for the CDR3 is TGTGCCAGCATTCCCAACCCGGGGAATTATGGCTACACCTTC. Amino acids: CASIPNPGNYGYTF.

The chain's CDR3 is CSGRIGREQYF. DNA for the CDR3: TGCAGTGGACGAATCGGGAGGGAGCAGTACTTC. The rearrangement uses TRBV20-1 and TRBJ2-7; 7 bases line up with TRBD2. With 7 bases clipped from V and 7 bases from J, the junction kept 7 bases outside the gene matches. The CDR3 sequence is 11 residues long. Germline values: CDR1 DFQATT, CDR2 SNEGSKA (reference sequence).

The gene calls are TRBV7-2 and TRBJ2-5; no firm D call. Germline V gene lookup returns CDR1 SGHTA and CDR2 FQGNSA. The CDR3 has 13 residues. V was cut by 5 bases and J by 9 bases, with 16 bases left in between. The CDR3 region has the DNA TGTGCCAGCAGCGCTGGATGGGTCTGGGCCCAGTACTTC. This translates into CASSAGWVWAQYF.

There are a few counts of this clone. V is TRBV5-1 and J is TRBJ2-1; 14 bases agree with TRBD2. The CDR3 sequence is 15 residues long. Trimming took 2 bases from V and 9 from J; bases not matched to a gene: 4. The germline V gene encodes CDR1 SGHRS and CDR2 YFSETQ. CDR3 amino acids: CASSLGTSGSGEQFF. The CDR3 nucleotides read TGCGCCAGCAGCTTAGGGACTAGCGGGAGTGGTGAGCAGTTCTTC. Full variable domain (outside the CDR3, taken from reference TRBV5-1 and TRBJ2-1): KAGVTQTPRYLIKTRGQQVTLSCSPISGHRSVSWYQQTPGQGLQFLFEYFSETQRNKGNFPGRFSGRQFSNSRSEMNVSTLELGDSALYLCASSLGTSGSGEQFFGPGTRLTVL.

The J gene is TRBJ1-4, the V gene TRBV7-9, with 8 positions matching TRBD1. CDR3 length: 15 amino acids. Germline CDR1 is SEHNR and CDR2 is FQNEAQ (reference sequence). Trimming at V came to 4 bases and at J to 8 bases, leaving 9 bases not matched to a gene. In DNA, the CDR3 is TGTGCCAGCAGCTCAGCGGGGACAGGCGGCGAAAAACTGTTTTTT. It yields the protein CASSSAGTGGEKLFF.

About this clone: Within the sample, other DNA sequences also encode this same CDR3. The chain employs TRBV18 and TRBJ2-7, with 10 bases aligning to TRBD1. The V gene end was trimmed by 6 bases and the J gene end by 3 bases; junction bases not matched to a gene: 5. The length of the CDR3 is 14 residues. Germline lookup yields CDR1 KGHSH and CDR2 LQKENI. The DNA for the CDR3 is TGTGCCAGCTCGCCCGGGACAGGGGTCTACGAGCAGTACTTC. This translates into CASSPGTGVYEQYF.

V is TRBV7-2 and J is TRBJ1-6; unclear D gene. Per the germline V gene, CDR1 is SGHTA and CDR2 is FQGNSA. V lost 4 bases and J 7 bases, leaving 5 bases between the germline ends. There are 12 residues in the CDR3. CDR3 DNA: TGTGCCAGCAGCTCACGGAATTCACCCCTCCACTTT. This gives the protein CASSSRNSPLHF.

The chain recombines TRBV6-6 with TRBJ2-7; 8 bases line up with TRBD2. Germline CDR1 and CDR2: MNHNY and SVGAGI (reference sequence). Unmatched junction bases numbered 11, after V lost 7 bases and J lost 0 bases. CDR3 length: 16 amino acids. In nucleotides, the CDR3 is TGTGCCAGCACCCCAGAAAGGCTAGCGGGCTCCTACGAGCAGTACTTC. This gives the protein CASTPERLAGSYEQYF.

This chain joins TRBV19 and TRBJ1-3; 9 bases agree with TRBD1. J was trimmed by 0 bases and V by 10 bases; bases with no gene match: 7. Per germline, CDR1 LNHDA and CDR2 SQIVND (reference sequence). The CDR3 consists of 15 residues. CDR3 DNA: TGTGCCACTACAGGGGGCATCTTCTCTGGAAACACCATATATTTT. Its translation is CATTGGIFSGNTIYF.

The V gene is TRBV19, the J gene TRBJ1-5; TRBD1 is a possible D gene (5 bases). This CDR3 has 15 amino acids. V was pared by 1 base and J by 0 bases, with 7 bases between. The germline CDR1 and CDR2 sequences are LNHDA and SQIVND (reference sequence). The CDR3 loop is CASSIGGYSNQPQHF. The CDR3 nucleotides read TGTGCCAGTAGTATAGGGGGGTATAGCAATCAGCCCCAGCATTTT.

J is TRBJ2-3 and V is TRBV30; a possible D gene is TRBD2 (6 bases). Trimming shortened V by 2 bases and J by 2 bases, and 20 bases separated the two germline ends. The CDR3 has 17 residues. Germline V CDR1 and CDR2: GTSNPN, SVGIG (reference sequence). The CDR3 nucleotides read TGTGCCTGGAGTCCCCGGGGACTTTGGGGTGTCACAGATACGCAGTATTTT. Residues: CAWSPRGLWGVTDTQYF.